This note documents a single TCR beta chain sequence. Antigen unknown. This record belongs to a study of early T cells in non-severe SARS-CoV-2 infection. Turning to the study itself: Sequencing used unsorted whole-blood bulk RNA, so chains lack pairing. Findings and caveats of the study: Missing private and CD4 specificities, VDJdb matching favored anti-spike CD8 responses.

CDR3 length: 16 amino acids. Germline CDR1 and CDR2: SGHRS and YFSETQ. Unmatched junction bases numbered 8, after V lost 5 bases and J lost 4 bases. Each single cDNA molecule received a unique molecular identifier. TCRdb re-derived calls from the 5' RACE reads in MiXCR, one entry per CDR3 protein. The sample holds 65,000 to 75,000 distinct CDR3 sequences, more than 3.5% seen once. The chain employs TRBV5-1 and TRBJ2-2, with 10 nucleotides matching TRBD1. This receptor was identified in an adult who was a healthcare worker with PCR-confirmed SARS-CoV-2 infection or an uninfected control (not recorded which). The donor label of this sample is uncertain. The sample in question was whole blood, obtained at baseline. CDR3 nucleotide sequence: TGCGCCAGCAGTTTCCCCGGGACAGGGGCCACCGGGGAGCTGTTTTTT. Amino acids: CASSFPGTGATGELFF.